The entry that follows covers one TCR beta chain sequence. This clone was counted a few times. What this receptor recognizes is not known. Base qualities are not recorded, but no much larger clone differs from it by a single base. These data come from a study of shared clonotypes between healthy human individuals (TCRdb year 2020). As for the study more broadly: The cohort comprised two women and three men aged 18 to 49 years. To estimate repertoire size and how much clonotype sharing occurs between individuals, the study deeply sequenced the blood TCR repertoires of 4 to 6 healthy adults. Different laboratories and diverse techniques were used to prepare libraries and sequence TCR repertoires, to increase sequencing depth and limit assay-specific biases. Per donor, leukapheresis produced somewhere between about 0.9 and 9 billion PBMCs.

General study outcomes and caveats: The small number of donors limited the genetic and exposure-history diversity represented. Pairwise subsampling indicated that sequencing depth was expected to affect the degree of clonotype sharing among donors. Sampling was restricted to blood, and TCR repertoires in tissue are likely to differ from TCR repertoires in blood.

Relative to germline, V is missing 5 bases and J is missing 3 bases, with 3 bases of the junction outside any gene match. Inclusive of the bounding cysteine and phenylalanine, the CDR3 is 14 residues long. Only the CDR3 portion is preserved as DNA: 42 bases, with reading frame beginning at the first base. Reading the germline V gene (reference sequence) gives CDR1 MNHNY and CDR2 SVGAGI. The donors were healthy, HIV-negative adults with no recently reported acute infections or vaccinations. Every donor was a Caucasian adult living in Nashville, Tennessee, USA. For unsorted samples, about 87 million PBMCs were counted, and genomic DNA was extracted using the QIAamp DNA Blood Mini kit. Blood was collected by leukapheresis, and PBMCs were isolated by Ficoll-Histopaque density gradient centrifugation and then cryopreserved in liquid nitrogen vapor phase. TCR CDR3 regions were amplified from genomic DNA by multiplex PCR using the deep immunoSEQ assay. Genomic DNA extracted from each cell subset was distributed evenly over all wells of several immunoSEQ 96-well plates, and each plate served as one replicate. For unsorted PBMC, around 310 ng of genomic DNA, equivalent to about 30,000 T cell genomes, went into each replicate PCR. Ten immunoSEQ deep assay plates were used to sequence unsorted PBMC genomic DNA. Purified libraries were quantified with a Qubit 3.0 fluorometer, sized on a Bioanalyzer 2100, and re-quantified with the KAPA Library Quantification kit. A separate single-read 150-cycle Illumina NextSeq 550 flow cell was used to sequence each immunoSEQ 96-well plate. Concerning the study's data processing: Because the immunoSEQ output included only junctional sequences and no quality scores, the filtering could not be the same as the filtering used for full-length reads. Sequences were annotated with PyIR, a Python wrapper for IgBLAST v1.9, using IMGT germline references to assign V/J genes and CDR3. Reads were filtered out if the reads had weak V/J assignments (E-value above 1e-6), no CDR3, stop codons, out-of-frame junctions, or ambiguous translated residues. V3J clonotypes were defined as sequences sharing an identical inferred V gene, J gene, and CDR3 amino acid sequence. The percentage overlap between two repertoires was calculated by dividing the number of shared unique clonotypes by the size of the smaller repertoire. Repertoire richness was assessed with RTK rarefaction, the Chao1 estimator, and Recon v2.1 estimates of unobserved clonotypes. Not all clones reach the TCRdb copy of this immuneACCESS table, which keeps in-frame sequences only. Checked studies attribute under half of the gap to unresolved V genes and leave the rest unexplained. V and J calls and clone size are those listed in that table; D and trimming were worked out from the DNA. The sample table lists more than 450,000 clones, more than 65% of them with a count of one. The ten largest clones take up 13% of the sample.

The TCR was taken from a woman aged 40 to 49 in good health. Some clones in this sample may be carry-over from other donors' samples. This sequence uses TRBV6-6 and TRBJ2-7, and TRBD2 matches 11 of the central bases. Sequencing was performed on PBMCs. Here the CDR3 is given as CASSKTSGDYEQYF. The DNA reads as follows: TGTGCCAGCAGTAAGACTAGCGGGGACTACGAGCAGTACTTC.